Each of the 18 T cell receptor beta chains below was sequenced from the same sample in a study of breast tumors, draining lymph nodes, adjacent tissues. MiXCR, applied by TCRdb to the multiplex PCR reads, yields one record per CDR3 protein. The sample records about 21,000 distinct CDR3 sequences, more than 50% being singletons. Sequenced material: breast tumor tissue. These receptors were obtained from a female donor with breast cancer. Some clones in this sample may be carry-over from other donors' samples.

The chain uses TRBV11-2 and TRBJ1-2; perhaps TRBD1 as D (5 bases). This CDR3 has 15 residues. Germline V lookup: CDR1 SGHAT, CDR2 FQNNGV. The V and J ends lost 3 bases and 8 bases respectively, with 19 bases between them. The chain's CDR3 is CASSLSIAPGNGYTF. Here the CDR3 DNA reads TGTGCCAGCAGCTTGTCGATTGCGCCAGGGAACGGCTACACCTTC.

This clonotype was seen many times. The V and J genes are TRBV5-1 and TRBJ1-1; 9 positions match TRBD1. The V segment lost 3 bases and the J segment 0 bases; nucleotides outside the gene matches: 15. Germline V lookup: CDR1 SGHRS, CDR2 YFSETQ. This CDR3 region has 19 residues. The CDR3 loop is CASSWTGTGKAKMNTEAFF. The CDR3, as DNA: TGCGCCAGCAGCTGGACCGGGACAGGGAAAGCGAAGATGAACACTGAAGCTTTCTTT.

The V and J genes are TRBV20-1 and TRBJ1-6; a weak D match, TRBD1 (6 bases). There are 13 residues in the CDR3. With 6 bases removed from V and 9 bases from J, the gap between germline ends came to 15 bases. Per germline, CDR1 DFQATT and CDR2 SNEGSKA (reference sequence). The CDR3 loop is CSALQGRGSPLHF. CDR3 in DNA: TGCAGTGCCTTACAGGGTCGAGGTTCACCCCTCCACTTT.

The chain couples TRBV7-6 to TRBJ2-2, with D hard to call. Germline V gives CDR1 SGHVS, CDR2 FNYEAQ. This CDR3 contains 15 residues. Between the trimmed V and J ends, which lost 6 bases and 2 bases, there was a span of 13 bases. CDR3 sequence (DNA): TGTGCCAGCAGGAATGCTAGGGCAAACACCGGGGAGCTGTTTTTT. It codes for CASRNARANTGELFF.

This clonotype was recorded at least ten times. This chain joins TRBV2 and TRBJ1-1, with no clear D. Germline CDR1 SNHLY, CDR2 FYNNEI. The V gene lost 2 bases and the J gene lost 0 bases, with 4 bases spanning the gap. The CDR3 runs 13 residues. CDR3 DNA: TGTGCCAGCAGTGAATCCGTGAACACTGAAGCTTTCTTT. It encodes CASSESVNTEAFF.

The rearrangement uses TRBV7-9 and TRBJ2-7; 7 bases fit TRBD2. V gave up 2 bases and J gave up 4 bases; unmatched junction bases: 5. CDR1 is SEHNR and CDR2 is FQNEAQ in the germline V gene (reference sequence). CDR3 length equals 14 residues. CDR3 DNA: TGTGCCAGCAGCTTATCACTAGCGATGTACGAGCAGTACTTC. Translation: CASSLSLAMYEQYF.

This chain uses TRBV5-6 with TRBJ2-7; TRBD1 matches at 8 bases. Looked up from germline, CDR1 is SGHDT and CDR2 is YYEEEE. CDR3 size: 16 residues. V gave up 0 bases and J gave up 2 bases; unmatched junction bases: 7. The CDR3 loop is CASSLVRQGAAYEQYF. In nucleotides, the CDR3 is TGTGCCAGCAGCTTGGTCCGGCAGGGGGCCGCCTACGAGCAGTACTTC.

CDR3 region: CASSLAEGVDNSPLHF. The CDR3 coding sequence is TGTGCCAGCAGCTTAGCTGAGGGGGTCGACAATTCACCCCTCCACTTT. V usage is TRBV11-2 and J usage is TRBJ1-6, with D tentatively TRBD1 (6 bases). The germline V and J ends were trimmed by 1 base and 7 bases, with 14 bases remaining between them. The CDR3 is 16 residues long. Germline CDR1 SGHAT, CDR2 FQNNGV.

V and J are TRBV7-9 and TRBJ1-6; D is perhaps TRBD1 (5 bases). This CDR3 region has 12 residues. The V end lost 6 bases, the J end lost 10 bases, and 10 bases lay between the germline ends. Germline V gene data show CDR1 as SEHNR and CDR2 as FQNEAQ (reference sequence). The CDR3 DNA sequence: TGTGCCAGCAGACCAGGGAACTCACCCCTCCACTTT. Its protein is CASRPGNSPLHF.

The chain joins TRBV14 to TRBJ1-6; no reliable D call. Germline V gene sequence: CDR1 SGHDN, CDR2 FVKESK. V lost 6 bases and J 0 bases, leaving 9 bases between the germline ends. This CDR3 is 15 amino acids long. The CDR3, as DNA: TGTGCCAGCAGTCAGCAGTTCTCCTATAATTCACCCCTCCACTTT. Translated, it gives CASSQQFSYNSPLHF.

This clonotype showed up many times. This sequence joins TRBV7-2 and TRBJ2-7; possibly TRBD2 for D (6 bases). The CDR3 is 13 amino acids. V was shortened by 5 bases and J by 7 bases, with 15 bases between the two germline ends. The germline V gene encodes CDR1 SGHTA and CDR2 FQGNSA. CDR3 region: CASSRGTGVEQYF. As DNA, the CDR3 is TGTGCCAGCAGCCGCGGGACTGGCGTGGAGCAGTACTTC. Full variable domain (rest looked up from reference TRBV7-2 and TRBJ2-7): GAGVSQSPSNKVTEKGKDVELRCDPISGHTALYWYRQSLGQGLEFLIYFQGNSAPDKSGLPSDRFSAERTGGSVSTLTIQRTQQEDSAVYLCASSRGTGVEQYFGPGTRLTVT.

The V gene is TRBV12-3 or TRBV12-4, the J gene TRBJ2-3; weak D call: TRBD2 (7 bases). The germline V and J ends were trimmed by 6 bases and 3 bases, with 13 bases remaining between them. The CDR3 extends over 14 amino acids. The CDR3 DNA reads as TGTGCCAGCAGGTGGGGGGGGCAAACAGATACGCAGTATTTT. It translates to CASRWGGQTDTQYF.

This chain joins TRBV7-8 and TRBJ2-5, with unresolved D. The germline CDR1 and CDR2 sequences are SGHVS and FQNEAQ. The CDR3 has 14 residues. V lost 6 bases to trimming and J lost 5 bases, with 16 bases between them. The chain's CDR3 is CASSLRRTQETQYF. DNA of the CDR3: TGTGCCAGCAGTCTCCGCAGAACTCAGGAGACCCAGTACTTC. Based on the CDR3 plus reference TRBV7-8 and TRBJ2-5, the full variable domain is GAGVSQSPRYKVAKRGQDVALRCDPISGHVSLFWYQQALGQGPEFLTYFQNEAQLDKSGLPSDRFFAERPEGSVSTLKIQRTQQEDSAVYLCASSLRRTQETQYFGPGTRLLVL.

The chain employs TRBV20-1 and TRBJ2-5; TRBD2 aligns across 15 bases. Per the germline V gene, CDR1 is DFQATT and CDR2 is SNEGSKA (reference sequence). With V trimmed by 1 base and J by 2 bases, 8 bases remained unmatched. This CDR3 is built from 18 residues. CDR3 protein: CSARVPRTSGRGQETQYF. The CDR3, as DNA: TGCAGTGCTAGAGTCCCCAGGACTAGCGGGAGGGGGCAAGAGACCCAGTACTTC.

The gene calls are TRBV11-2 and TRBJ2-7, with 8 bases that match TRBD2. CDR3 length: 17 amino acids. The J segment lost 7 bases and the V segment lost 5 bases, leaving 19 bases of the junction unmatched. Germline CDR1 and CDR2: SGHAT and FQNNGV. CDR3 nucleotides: TGTGCCAGCAGCCTCCCTGGACTAGGGCGGGAGGAGGATGAGCAGTACTTC. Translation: CASSLPGLGREEDEQYF.

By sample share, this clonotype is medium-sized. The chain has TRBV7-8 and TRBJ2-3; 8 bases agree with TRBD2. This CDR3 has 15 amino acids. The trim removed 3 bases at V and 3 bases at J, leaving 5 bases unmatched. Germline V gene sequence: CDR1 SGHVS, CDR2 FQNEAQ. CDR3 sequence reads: CASSFGGAGTDTQYF. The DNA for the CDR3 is TGTGCCAGCAGCTTCGGGGGGGCCGGTACAGATACGCAGTATTTT.

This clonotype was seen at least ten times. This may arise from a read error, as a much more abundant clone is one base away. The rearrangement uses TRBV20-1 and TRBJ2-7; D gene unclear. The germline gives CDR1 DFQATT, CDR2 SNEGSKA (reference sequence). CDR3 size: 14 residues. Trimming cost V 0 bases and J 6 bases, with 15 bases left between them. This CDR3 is CSARDSRTPSEQYF. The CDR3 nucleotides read TGCAGTGCTAGAGATAGCCGGACGCCCTCCGAGCAGTACTTC.

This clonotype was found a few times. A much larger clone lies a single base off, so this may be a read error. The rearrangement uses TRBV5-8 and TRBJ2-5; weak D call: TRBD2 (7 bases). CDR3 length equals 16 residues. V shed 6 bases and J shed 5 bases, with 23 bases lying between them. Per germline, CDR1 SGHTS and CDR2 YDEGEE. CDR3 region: CASTNLAAGQGETQYF. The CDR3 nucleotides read TGTGCCAGCACCAATCTAGCGGCAGGTCAGGGGGAGACCCAGTACTTC.